The TCR beta chain described here comes from a study of blood T cells in healthy people across ages. In regard to this clonotype: Its target is unknown.

Germline-derived CDR1 and CDR2 are SEHNR and FQNEAQ (reference sequence). V shed 2 bases and J shed 7 bases, with 17 bases lying between them. The CDR3 extends over 16 amino acids. Then a second PCR, running roughly 7 to 12 cycles, was carried out with a sample-barcoded 5' primer and a J-beta primer mix. Every molecule of cDNA carried a tag from a template-switch adaptor with 12 random nucleotides. TCRdb passed the 5' RACE reads through MiXCR, listing each CDR3 protein once. This table has under 700,000 distinct CDR3 sequences, approximately 25% appearing once. Whole-study results and caveats: Older individuals had lower TCR beta diversity per million T cells (the decline was roughly linear).

This sample was also put to use in a study of T cells of mothers and their children.

The sequence derives from a boy aged 5-17 years in good health. The chain joins TRBV7-9 to TRBJ1-4; weak D call: TRBD1 (5 bases). The specimen sequenced was blood. The CDR3 nucleotides read TGTGCCAGCAGCTTAACCACAGGTTCCGTCCTTGAAAAACTGTTTTTT. Its protein is CASSLTTGSVLEKLFF.